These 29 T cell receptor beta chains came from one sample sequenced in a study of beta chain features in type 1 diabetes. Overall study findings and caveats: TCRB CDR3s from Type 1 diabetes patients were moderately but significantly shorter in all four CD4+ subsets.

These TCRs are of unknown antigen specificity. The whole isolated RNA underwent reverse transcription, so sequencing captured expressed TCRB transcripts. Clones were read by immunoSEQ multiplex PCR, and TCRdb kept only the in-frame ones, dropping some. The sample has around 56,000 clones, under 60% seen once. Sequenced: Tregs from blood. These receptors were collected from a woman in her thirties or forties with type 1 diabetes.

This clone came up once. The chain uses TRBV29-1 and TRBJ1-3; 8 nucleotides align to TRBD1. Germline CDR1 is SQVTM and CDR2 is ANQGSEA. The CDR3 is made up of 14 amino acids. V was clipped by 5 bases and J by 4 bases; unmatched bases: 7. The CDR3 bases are TGCAGCGTTACAGGACAGGGCGGCGGAAACACCATATATTTT. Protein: CSVTGQGGGNTIYF. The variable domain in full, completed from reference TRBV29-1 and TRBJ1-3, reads SAVISQKPSRDICQRGTSLTIQCQVDSQVTMMFWYRQQPGQSLTLIATANQGSEATYESGFVIDKFPISRPNLTFSTLTVSNMSPEDSSIYLCSVTGQGGGNTIYFGEGSWLTVV.

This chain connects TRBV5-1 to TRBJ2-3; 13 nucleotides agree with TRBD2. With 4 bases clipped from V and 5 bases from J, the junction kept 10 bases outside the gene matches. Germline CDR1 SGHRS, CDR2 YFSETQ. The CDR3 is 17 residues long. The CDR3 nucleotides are TGCGCCAGCAGCATCTCCGGGACTAGCGGGGAGCGAGATACGCAGTATTTT. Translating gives CASSISGTSGERDTQYF.

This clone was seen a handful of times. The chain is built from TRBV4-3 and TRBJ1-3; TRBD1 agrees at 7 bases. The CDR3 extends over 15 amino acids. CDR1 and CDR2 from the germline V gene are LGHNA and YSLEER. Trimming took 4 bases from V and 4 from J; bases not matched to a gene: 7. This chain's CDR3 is CASSLMTGPGNTIYF. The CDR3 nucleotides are TGCGCCAGCAGCCTAATGACAGGGCCCGGAAACACCATATATTTT.

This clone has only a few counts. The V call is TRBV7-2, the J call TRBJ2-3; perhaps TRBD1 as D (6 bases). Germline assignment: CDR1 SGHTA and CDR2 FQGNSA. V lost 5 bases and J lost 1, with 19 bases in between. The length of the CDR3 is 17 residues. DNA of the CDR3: TGTGCCAGCAGCCCGCCCCCAACAGGGTGGGGCACAGATACGCAGTATTTT. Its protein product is CASSPPPTGWGTDTQYF.

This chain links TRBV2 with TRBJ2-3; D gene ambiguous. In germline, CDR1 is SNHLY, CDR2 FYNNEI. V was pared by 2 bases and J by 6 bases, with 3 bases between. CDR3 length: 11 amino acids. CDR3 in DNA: TGTGCCAGCAGTGAACGGGATACGCAGTATTTT. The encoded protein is CASSERDTQYF.

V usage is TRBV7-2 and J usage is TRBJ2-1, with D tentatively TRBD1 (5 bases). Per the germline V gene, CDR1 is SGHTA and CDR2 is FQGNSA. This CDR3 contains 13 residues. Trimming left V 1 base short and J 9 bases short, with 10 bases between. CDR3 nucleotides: TGTGCCAGCAGCTTAGAGGGGTACGGTGAGCAGTTCTTC. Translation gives CASSLEGYGEQFF.

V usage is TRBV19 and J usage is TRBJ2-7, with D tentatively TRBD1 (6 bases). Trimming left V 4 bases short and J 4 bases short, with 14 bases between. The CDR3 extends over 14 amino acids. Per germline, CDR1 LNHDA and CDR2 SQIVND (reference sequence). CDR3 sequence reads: CASSRQAGGYEQYF. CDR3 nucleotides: TGTGCCAGTAGTAGACAGGCAGGAGGATACGAGCAGTACTTC.

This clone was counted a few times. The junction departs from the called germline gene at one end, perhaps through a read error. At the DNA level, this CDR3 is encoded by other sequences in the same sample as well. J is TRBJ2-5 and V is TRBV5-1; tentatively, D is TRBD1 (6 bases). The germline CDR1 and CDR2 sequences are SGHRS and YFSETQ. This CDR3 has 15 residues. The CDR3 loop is CASSLAGQGRETQYF. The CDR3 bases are TGTGCCAGCAGCTTGGCCGGTCAGGGGCGAGAGACCCAGTACTTC.

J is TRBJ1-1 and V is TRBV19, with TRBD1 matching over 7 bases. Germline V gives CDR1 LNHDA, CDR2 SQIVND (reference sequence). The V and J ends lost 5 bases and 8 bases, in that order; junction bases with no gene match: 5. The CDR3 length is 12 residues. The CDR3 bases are TGTGCCAGTAGTGCCTACAGGGGCGAAGCTTTCTTT. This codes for CASSAYRGEAFF. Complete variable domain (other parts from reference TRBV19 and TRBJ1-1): DGGITQSPKYLFRKEGQNVTLSCEQNLNHDAMYWYRQDPGQGLRLIYYSQIVNDFQKGDIAEGYSVSREKKESFPLTVTSAQKNPTAFYLCASSAYRGEAFFGQGTRLTVV.

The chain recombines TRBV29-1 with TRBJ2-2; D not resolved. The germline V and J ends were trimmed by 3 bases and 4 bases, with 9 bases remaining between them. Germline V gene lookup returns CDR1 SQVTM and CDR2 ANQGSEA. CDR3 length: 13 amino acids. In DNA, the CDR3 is TGCAGCGTTGAGCGCCAGCGCACCGGGGAGCTGTTTTTT. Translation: CSVERQRTGELFF.

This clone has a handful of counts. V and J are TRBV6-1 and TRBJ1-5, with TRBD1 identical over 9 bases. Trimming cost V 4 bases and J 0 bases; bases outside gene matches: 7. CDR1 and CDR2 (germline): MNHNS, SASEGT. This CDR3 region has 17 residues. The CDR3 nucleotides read TGTGCCAGCAGTGGAATTCCGGGACAGGGTAGCAATCAGCCCCAGCATTTT. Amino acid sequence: CASSGIPGQGSNQPQHF.

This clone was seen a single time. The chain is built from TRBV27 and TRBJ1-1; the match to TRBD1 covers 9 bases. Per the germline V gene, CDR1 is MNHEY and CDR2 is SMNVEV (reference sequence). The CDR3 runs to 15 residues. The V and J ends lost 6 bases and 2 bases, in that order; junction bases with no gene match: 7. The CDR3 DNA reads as TGTGCCAGCAGGATACAGGGGGCTTATAACACTGAAGCTTTCTTT. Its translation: CASRIQGAYNTEAFF.

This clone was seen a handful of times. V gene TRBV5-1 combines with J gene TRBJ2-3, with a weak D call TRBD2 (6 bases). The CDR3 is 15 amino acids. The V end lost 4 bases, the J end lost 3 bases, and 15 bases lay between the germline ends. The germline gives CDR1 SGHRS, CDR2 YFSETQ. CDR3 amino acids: CASSLRLDLTDTQYF. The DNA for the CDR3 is TGCGCCAGCAGCCTAAGACTAGACCTTACAGATACGCAGTATTTT.

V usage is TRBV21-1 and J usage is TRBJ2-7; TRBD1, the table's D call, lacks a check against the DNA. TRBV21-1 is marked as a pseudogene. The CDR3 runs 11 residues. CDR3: CASWGLHEQYF. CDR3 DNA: TGTGCCAGCTGGGGGCTGCACGAGCAGTACTTC.

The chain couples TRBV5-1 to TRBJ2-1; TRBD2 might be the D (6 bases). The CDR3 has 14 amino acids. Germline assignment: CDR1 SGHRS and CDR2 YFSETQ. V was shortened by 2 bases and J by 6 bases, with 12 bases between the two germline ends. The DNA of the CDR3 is TGCGCCAGCAGCTTAAATCCGACTAGCAATGAGCAGTTCTTC. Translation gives CASSLNPTSNEQFF.

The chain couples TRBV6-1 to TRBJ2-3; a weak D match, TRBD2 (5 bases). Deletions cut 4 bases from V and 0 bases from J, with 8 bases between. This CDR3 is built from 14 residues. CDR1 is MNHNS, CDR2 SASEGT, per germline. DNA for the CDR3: TGTGCCAGCAGTGTGAGCGGAAGCACAGATACGCAGTATTTT. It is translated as CASSVSGSTDTQYF.

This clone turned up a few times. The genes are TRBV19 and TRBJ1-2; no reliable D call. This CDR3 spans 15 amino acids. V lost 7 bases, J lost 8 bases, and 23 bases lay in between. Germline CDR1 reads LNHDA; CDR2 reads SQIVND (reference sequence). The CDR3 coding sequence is TGTGCCAGTACAATTACCCCGACCCGCCCTAGGGGCTACACCTTC. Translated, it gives CASTITPTRPRGYTF. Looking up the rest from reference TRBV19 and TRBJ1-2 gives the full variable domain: DGGITQSPKYLFRKEGQNVTLSCEQNLNHDAMYWYRQDPGQGLRLIYYSQIVNDFQKGDIAEGYSVSREKKESFPLTVTSAQKNPTAFYLCASTITPTRPRGYTFGSGTRLTVV.

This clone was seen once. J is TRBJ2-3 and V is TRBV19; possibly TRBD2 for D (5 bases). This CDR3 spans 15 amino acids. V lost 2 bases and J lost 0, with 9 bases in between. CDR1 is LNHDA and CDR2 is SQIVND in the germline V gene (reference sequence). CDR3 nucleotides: TGTGCCAGTAGTATAAAGGGAGCGAGCACAGATACGCAGTATTTT. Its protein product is CASSIKGASTDTQYF.

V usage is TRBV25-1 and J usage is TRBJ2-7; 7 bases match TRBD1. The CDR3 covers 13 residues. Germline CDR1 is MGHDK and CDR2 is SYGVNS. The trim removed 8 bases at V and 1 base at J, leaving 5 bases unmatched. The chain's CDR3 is CASAKTGSYEQYF. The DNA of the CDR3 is TGTGCCAGCGCTAAGACAGGGTCCTACGAGCAGTACTTC.

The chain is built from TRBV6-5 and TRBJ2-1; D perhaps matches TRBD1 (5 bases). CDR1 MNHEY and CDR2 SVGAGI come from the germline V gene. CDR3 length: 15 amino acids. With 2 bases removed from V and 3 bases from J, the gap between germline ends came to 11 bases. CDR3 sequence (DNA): TGTGCCAGCAGTTACGACAGCCACTTCTACAATGAGCAGTTCTTC. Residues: CASSYDSHFYNEQFF.

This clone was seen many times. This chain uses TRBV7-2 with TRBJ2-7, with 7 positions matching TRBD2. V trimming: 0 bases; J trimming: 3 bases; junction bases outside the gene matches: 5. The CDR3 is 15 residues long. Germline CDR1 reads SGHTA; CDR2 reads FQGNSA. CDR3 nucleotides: TGTGCCAGCAGCTTAGCGCATAGCGGGCTCTACGAGCAGTACTTC. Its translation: CASSLAHSGLYEQYF.

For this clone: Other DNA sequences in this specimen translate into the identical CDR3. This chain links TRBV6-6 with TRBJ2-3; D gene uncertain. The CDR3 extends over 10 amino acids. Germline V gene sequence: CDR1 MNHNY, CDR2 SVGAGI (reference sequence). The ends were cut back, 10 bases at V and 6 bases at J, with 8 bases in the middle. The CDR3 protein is CATSGDTQYF. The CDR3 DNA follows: TGTGCCACCTCCGGGGATACGCAGTATTTT.

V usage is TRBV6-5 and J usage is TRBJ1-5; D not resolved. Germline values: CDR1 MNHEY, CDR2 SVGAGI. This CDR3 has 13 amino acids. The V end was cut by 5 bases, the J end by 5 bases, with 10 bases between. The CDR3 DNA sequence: TGTGCCAGCAGTGCCGACCGGGATCAGCCCCAGCATTTT. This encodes CASSADRDQPQHF.

The CDR3 reads CASSSRLGGAGTQYF. CDR3 DNA sequence: TGTGCCAGCAGTTCGCGACTTGGGGGGGCAGGAACGCAGTATTTT. This chain connects TRBV6-6 to TRBJ2-3, with D possibly being TRBD2 (7 bases). Germline CDR1 MNHNY, CDR2 SVGAGI (reference sequence). Trimming removed 4 bases from V and 9 bases from J, with 20 bases in between. The CDR3 spans 15 residues.

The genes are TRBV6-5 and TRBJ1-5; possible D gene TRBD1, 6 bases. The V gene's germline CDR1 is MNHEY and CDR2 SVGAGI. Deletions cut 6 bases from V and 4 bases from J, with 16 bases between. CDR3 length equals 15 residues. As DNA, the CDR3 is TGTGCCAGCAGGGCCGCCGGGACACCTAATCAGCCCCAGCATTTT. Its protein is CASRAAGTPNQPQHF.

In DNA, the CDR3 is TGTGCCAGCTGCAGGGGTGTCGAAAAACTGTTTTTT. Translating it yields CASCRGVEKLFF. The chain links TRBV28 to TRBJ1-4, with a weak D call TRBD1 (6 bases). CDR3 length: 12 amino acids. Trimming left V 8 bases short and J 8 bases short, with 12 bases between. CDR1 MDHEN and CDR2 SYDVKM come from the germline V gene.

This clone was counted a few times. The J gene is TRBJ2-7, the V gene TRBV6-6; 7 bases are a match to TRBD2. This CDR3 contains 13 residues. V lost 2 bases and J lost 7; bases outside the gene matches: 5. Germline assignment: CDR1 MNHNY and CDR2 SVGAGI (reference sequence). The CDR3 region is CASSYDFGGEQYF. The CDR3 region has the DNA TGTGCCAGCAGTTACGACTTCGGGGGGGAGCAGTACTTC.

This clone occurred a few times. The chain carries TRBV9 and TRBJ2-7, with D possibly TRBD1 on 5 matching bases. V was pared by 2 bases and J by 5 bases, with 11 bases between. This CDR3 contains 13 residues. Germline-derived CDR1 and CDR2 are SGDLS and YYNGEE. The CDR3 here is CASSVQGRDEQYF. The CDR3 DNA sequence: TGTGCCAGCAGCGTTCAGGGCAGGGACGAGCAGTACTTC.

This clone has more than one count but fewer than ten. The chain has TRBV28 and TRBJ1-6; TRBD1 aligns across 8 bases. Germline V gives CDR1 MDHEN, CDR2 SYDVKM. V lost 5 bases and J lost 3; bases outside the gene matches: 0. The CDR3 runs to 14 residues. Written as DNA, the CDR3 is TGTGCCAGCAGTACAGGGGGCTATAATTCACCCCTCCACTTT. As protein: CASSTGGYNSPLHF.